Only a few counts were recorded for the clone carrying this T cell receptor beta chain. Its target is not known. The junction had 8 bases not matched to a gene; V was cut back by 2 bases and J by 4 bases. The CDR3 extends over 16 amino acids. Germline V CDR1 and CDR2: LGHDT, YNNKEL (reference sequence). This sample was included in a study of T cells after yellow fever vaccination. Study outcomes and limitations: Post-booster samples contained most primary-vaccination clones (more than 95% CD4, roughly 88% CD8).

Template switching with 5'RACE generated the TCR cDNA and added a universal primer site and UMIs. MiXCR was run by TCRdb on the 5' RACE reads, yielding one entry per CDR3 protein. The sample consists of some 500,000 distinct CDR3 sequences, approximately 13% of them appearing once. Sequences were derived from PBMCs, sampled on the day of the yellow fever booster vaccination. The receptor comes from a man in his thirties or forties who received the YFV17D yellow fever vaccine. This chain uses TRBV3-1 with TRBJ1-5, with 7 bases identical to TRBD1. The CDR3 reads CASSQQTGHLNQPQHF. The DNA of the CDR3 is TGTGCCAGCAGCCAACAGACAGGGCACTTGAATCAGCCCCAGCATTTT.